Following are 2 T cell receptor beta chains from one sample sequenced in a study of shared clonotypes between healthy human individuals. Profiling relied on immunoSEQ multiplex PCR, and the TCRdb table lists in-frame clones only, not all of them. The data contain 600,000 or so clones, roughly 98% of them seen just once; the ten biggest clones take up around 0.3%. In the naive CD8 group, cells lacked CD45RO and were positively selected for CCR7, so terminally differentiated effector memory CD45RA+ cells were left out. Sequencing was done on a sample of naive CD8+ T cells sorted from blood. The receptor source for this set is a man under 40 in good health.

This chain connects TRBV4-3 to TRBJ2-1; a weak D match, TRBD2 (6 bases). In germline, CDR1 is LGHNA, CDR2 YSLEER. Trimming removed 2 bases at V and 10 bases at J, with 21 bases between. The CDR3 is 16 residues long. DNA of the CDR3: TGCGCCAGCAGCCAAAGGCGGGACTCGTCAGTTTGGGAGCAGTTCTTC. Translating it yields CASSQRRDSSVWEQFF.

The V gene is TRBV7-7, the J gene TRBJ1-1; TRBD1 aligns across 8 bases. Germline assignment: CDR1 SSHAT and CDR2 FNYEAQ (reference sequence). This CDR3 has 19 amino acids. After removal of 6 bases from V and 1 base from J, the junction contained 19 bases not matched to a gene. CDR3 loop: CASSTGQVFYRNGNTEAFF. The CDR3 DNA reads TGTGCCAGCAGTACGGGACAGGTCTTTTATCGGAATGGGAACACTGAAGCTTTCTTT.